This T cell receptor beta chain was recorded in a study of vaccination and CD4 T cells after COVID-19. Study-level background: Four females and six males made up the convalescents, two of whom were Hispanic. Two doses of either BNT162b2 or mRNA-1273 vaccine went to participants.

Cultured CD4+ T-cell DNA underwent Oncomine TCR Beta short-read sequencing. In this case, cultured CD4+ T cells provided the extracted genomic DNA. Each CDR3 protein is one row after TCRdb ran MiXCR on the PCR reads. In the table there are over 10,000 distinct CDR3 sequences, under 45% of which are singletons. Study-wide points: Median about 86% of reactive clones detected in convalescent patients emerged only post-vaccination.

Notes on this clonotype: The antigen is not known.

Treatment reported: roughly ten-day PBMC culture with coronavirus spike peptide pools or control peptides (ViraFEST assay). Per the germline V gene, CDR1 is SGHTA and CDR2 is FQGNSA. The CDR3 loop spans 14 amino acids. V lost 3 bases to trimming and J lost 13 bases; unmatched junction nucleotides: 7. The sample was CD4+ T cells from blood, cultured in vitro. V is TRBV7-2 and J is TRBJ2-1; 12 bases are shared with TRBD2. The sequence derives from a human donor who had recovered from COVID-19. CDR3 sequence reads: CASSFASGRALQFF. The CDR3 bases are TGTGCCAGCAGCTTCGCTAGCGGGAGGGCCCTTCAGTTCTTC.